The sequence of this TCR beta chain was determined in a study of cytomegalovirus exposure and HLA in healthy donors. The V and J ends lost 7 bases and 8 bases respectively, with 24 bases between them. Germline CDR1 reads LNHDA; CDR2 reads SQIVND (reference sequence). The CDR3 runs to 16 residues. Regarding this clone: The antigen remains unidentified.

The primer mix had 60 Vbeta and 13 Jbeta primers. Data came from immunoSEQ multiplex PCR; TCRdb stores just in-frame clones and leaves some out. Here the sample spans under 150,000 clones, around 81% being singletons. Study-level findings and limits: Associated with HLA alleles at 0.05 false discovery rate in a later analysis were 16,951 TCR beta sequences.

The material sequenced was PBMCs. V gene TRBV19 combines with J gene TRBJ1-5; D might be TRBD1 (6 bases). This receptor was taken from a man between 45 and 60 years old in good health and CMV-seronegative. This CDR3 is CASTRPGTLDTKPQHF. CDR3 bases: TGTGCCAGTACCCGACCCGGGACATTAGACACTAAGCCCCAGCATTTT.